This T cell receptor (beta chain) was found in a study of blood T cell repertoires in COVID-19. Study overall: COVID-19 samples collected from the United States, Italy and Spain covered acute and convalescent phases. In each case, the material was cDNA or gDNA derived from T cells, B-cell-depleted T cells, or PBMCs.

The data were produced by immunoSEQ multiplex PCR, yet TCRdb's version contains in-frame clones alone and is incomplete. The sample holds more than 25,000 clones, around 82% seen once. Trimming pared 0 bases from V and 7 bases from J, leaving 15 bases between. The CDR3 has 16 residues. From germline, CDR1 is SEHNR and CDR2 FQNEAQ (reference sequence). The specimen sequenced was peripheral blood. The sequence was collected from a man older than 75 with active COVID-19. The gene calls are TRBV7-9 and TRBJ1-4; maybe TRBD1 (6 bases). CDR3 sequence: CASSLAGGRRAEKLFF. The CDR3, as DNA: TGTGCCAGCAGCTTAGCAGGGGGTCGGCGGGCTGAAAAACTGTTTTTT.